This record looks at one TCR beta chain sequence and its context. The record originates from a study of blood T cell repertoires in COVID-19. Authors' methods: Amplification of reference gene primers was used by the study to estimate nucleated cell counts. This table comes from immunoSEQ multiplex PCR, and its TCRdb copy is limited to in-frame clones, with some not included. V and J calls and clone size are copied from that table; D and trimming were computed from the DNA. The table lists 180,000 or so clones, 80% to 90% of them singletons. Trimming stripped 4 bases from V and 2 bases from J, with 10 bases between. The CDR3 is made up of 14 amino acids. The germline V gene has CDR1 LGHDT and CDR2 YNNKEL (reference sequence).

The source material was peripheral blood. The J gene is TRBJ2-3, the V gene TRBV3-1 (or the pseudogene TRBV3-2); perhaps TRBD2 as D (6 bases). This clonotype was sampled from a woman in her 70s with COVID-19, enrolled during active disease. CDR3 protein: CASSLGLDTDTQYF. DNA for the CDR3: TGTGCCAGCAGCCTGGGACTGGACACAGATACGCAGTATTTT.